The 23 T cell receptor beta chains in this list originate from one sample, sequenced in a study of T cells in Graves' hyperthyroidism and ophthalmopathy. Using RNA transcripts as the source, TCR beta CDR3 regions were amplified. HTBI primers were the set used in a first-round RT-PCR of the TCR CDR3. TCRdb itself ran the multiplex PCR reads through MiXCR, one entry per CDR3 protein. The sample shows some 440,000 distinct CDR3 sequences, about 15% of them seen only once. Material for sequencing was blood. The receptors originated from a woman under 30 with Graves' hyperthyroidism.

The CDR3 DNA reads TGTGCCAGCTCGAGTGGGGGGGGAGCTATTAATCAGCCCCAGCATTTT. Translating gives CASSSGGGAINQPQHF. The V gene is TRBV7-2, the J gene TRBJ1-5, with D tentatively TRBD1 (5 bases). The CDR3 length is 16 residues. V shed 8 bases and J shed 4 bases, with 21 bases lying between them. Germline values: CDR1 SGHTA, CDR2 FQGNSA.

The sample holds many counts of this clonotype. The chain links TRBV6-2 or TRBV6-3 to TRBJ2-5; D is uncertain. V lost 2 bases and J lost 4, with 5 bases in between. Germline lookup yields CDR1 MNHEY and CDR2 SVGEGT. CDR3 size: 12 residues. CDR3 coding DNA: TGTGCCAGCAGTTACGTGGGAGAGACCCAGTACTTC. Translation: CASSYVGETQYF.

This clonotype occurred many times. The CDR3 protein is CSAEPGPQIRDEQFF. Here the CDR3 DNA reads TGCAGTGCTGAGCCCGGGCCTCAAATAAGGGATGAGCAGTTCTTC. This chain uses TRBV20-1 with TRBJ2-1; no clear D gene. V lost 5 bases, J lost 8 bases, and 22 bases lay in between. Germline V CDR1 and CDR2: DFQATT, SNEGSKA (reference sequence). The CDR3 spans 15 residues.

The V call is TRBV5-5, the J call TRBJ2-5, with 10 bases fitting TRBD2. The CDR3 length is 15 residues. J lost 4 bases, V lost 1 base, and 4 bases had no gene match. Germline CDR1 reads SGHKS; CDR2 reads YYEKEE (reference sequence). The CDR3 sequence: CASSLFSSGRETQYF. CDR3 nucleotides: TGTGCCAGCAGCTTGTTCTCTAGCGGGAGAGAGACCCAGTACTTC. Combining the CDR3 with reference TRBV5-5 and TRBJ2-5 gives the whole variable domain DAGVTQSPTHLIKTRGQQVTLRCSPISGHKSVSWYQQVLGQGPQFIFQYYEKEERGRGNFPDRFSARQFPNYSSELNVNALLLGDSALYLCASSLFSSGRETQYFGPGTRLLVL.

V is TRBV27 and J is TRBJ2-1; no firm D call. Germline V gives CDR1 MNHEY, CDR2 SMNVEV (reference sequence). The CDR3 extends over 13 amino acids. Trimming cost V 3 bases and J 4 bases, with 7 bases left between them. This CDR3 is CASSLIPYNEQFF. CDR3 DNA: TGTGCCAGCAGTTTGATCCCGTACAATGAGCAGTTCTTC.

This clonotype appeared many times. V gene TRBV15 combines with J gene TRBJ1-2, with D unclear. CDR3 length equals 19 residues. V was clipped by 3 bases and J by 0 bases, with 23 bases between them. The germline gives CDR1 LNHNV, CDR2 YYDKDF (reference sequence). The CDR3 region is CATSRVMGDVQASNYGYTF. The CDR3 coding sequence is TGTGCCACCAGCAGGGTCATGGGCGACGTCCAGGCTTCTAACTATGGCTACACCTTC.

The table lists this clonotype with a few counts. V is TRBV6-1 and J is TRBJ2-5; unclear D gene. The CDR3 is 14 amino acids. The germline CDR1 and CDR2 sequences are MNHNS and SASEGT. V was shortened by 7 bases and J by 4 bases, with 16 bases between the two germline ends. Here the CDR3 DNA reads TGTGCCAGCATCTCCATGCCCTCGGGAGAGACCCAGTACTTC. Translated, it gives CASISMPSGETQYF.

There are many counts of this clonotype. The rearrangement joins TRBV4-1 to TRBJ2-7; 12 positions match TRBD2. Germline V gene sequence: CDR1 MGHRA, CDR2 YSYEKL. CDR3 length: 15 residues. J lost 3 bases, V lost 4 bases, and 4 bases had no gene match. DNA of the CDR3: TGCGCCAGCAGCCGACTAGCGGGGGCCCTCTACGAGCAGTACTTC. The encoded protein is CASSRLAGALYEQYF.

The rearrangement uses TRBV13 and TRBJ2-7, with 11 positions matching TRBD2. The germline CDR1 and CDR2 sequences are PRHDT and FYEKMQ (reference sequence). V lost 5 bases and J lost 2; bases outside the gene matches: 5. The CDR3 spans 15 residues. CDR3 sequence reads: CASSHSGRAPYEQYF. The CDR3 coding sequence is TGTGCCAGCAGCCATAGCGGGAGGGCCCCCTACGAGCAGTACTTC.

The CDR3 region has the DNA TGTGCCAGCAGTTACCCCCTTGGCAGGGGGAGGGCAGATACGCAGTATTTT. Residues: CASSYPLGRGRADTQYF. This sequence joins TRBV6-2 or TRBV6-3 and TRBJ2-3; tentatively, D is TRBD1 or TRBD2 (7 bases each). The CDR3 extends over 17 amino acids. Germline V gene sequence: CDR1 MNHEY, CDR2 SVGEGT. Trimming stripped 2 bases from V and 4 bases from J, with 19 bases between.

This clonotype was seen repeatedly, ten times or more. V and J are TRBV18 and TRBJ1-1; TRBD1 might be the D (5 bases). V was shortened by 2 bases and J by 7 bases, with 8 bases between the two germline ends. The CDR3 sequence is 12 residues long. The germline CDR1 and CDR2 sequences are KGHSH and LQKENI. This chain's CDR3 is CASSPGAGEAFF. In DNA form, the CDR3 reads TGTGCCAGCTCACCAGGGGCGGGTGAAGCTTTCTTT.

On this clonotype: It may be a read error: a sequence one base away is much more abundant. Because the CDR3 is missing its conserved closing phenylalanine or tryptophan, this is likely a read error. CDR3 loop: CSAAPGTNSYNEQFS. CDR3 bases: TGCAGTGCCGCTCCCGGGACTAACTCCTACAATGAGCAGTTCTCC. V and J are TRBV20-1 and TRBJ2-1; 7 positions match TRBD2. After removal of 6 bases from V and 0 bases from J, the junction contained 8 bases not matched to a gene. CDR1 and CDR2 from the germline V gene are DFQATT and SNEGSKA (reference sequence). CDR3 length: 15 residues.

The rearrangement links TRBV7-8 to TRBJ1-5; D is uncertain. With 2 bases removed from V and 5 bases from J, the gap between germline ends came to 16 bases. The CDR3 consists of 16 residues. In germline, CDR1 is SGHVS, CDR2 FQNEAQ. For the CDR3, the DNA is TGTGCCAGCAGCTTACAGTTGGCAGAAGGACATCAGCCCCAGCATTTT. Protein sequence: CASSLQLAEGHQPQHF.

This clonotype appeared many times. The rearrangement joins TRBV10-3 to TRBJ1-1, with D unresolved. There are 14 residues in the CDR3. In germline, CDR1 is ENHRY, CDR2 SYGVKD. The V end lost 10 bases, the J end lost 4 bases, and 19 bases lay between the germline ends. This CDR3 is CATLGRLAGTEAFF. CDR3 in DNA: TGTGCCACCTTGGGGAGACTTGCCGGCACTGAAGCTTTCTTT.

This clonotype has a count of ten or more. The chain combines TRBV20-1 with TRBJ2-2; D gene ambiguous. The CDR3 runs to 11 residues. CDR1 and CDR2 from the germline V gene are DFQATT and SNEGSKA (reference sequence). V gave up 4 bases and J gave up 3 bases, with 3 bases separating them. The DNA of the CDR3 is TGCAGTGCTAAGTACACCGGGGAGCTGTTTTTT. This translates into CSAKYTGELFF.

The chain joins TRBV6-1 to TRBJ1-2; D remains unclear. V was pared by 3 bases and J by 2 bases, with 7 bases between. The CDR3 totals 13 residues. CDR1 and CDR2 from the germline V gene are MNHNS and SASEGT. The CDR3 spells CASSEIQNYGYTF. CDR3 sequence (DNA): TGTGCCAGCAGTGAGATACAGAACTATGGCTACACCTTC.

The chain is built from TRBV4-2 and TRBJ2-7; D not resolved. V was trimmed by 0 bases and J by 4 bases, leaving 10 bases between them. This CDR3 comprises 14 residues. Germline CDR1 is LGHNA and CDR2 is YNFKEQ. CDR3 nucleotides: TGTGCCAGCAGCCAAGATGTGGGCACGTACGAGCAGTACTTC. It specifies CASSQDVGTYEQYF.

This clonotype showed up just a few times. This chain connects TRBV12-3 or TRBV12-4 to TRBJ1-1; D remains unclear. Trimming stripped 4 bases from V and 5 bases from J, with 14 bases between. The CDR3 loop spans 14 amino acids. The CDR3 DNA reads as TGTGCCAGCAGTTCCAATATTCGGGGAACTGAAGCTTTCTTT. Its protein product is CASSSNIRGTEAFF.

Details on this clonotype: This likely comes from a read error, as the CDR3 has no conserved phenylalanine or tryptophan at its end. The chain couples TRBV12-3 or TRBV12-4 to TRBJ2-5, with 11 bases identical to TRBD1. The trim removed 5 bases at V and 6 bases at J, leaving 11 bases unmatched. The CDR3 covers 16 residues. The CDR3 DNA reads as TGTGCCAGCAGTCCGACCGGGACAGGGGGGACGAAGACCCAGTACCTC. Its protein product is CASSPTGTGGTKTQYL.

This clonotype was observed many times. V and J are TRBV5-1 and TRBJ2-1; 8 nucleotides align to TRBD2. From germline, CDR1 is SGHRS and CDR2 YFSETQ. The CDR3 loop spans 16 amino acids. J lost 6 bases, V lost 1 base, and 9 bases had no gene match. The CDR3 coding sequence is TGCGCCAGCAGCTTGTTAGCGGGAACCACCATCAATGAGCAGTTCTTC. Amino acids: CASSLLAGTTINEQFF.

Worth noting for this clonotype: A single base separates this from a much larger clone, so it may be a read error. V and J are TRBV7-2 and TRBJ2-7, with 9 positions matching TRBD2. The CDR3 totals 16 residues. Germline assignment: CDR1 SGHTA and CDR2 FQGNSA. Trimming took 1 base from V and 8 from J; bases not matched to a gene: 12. The CDR3 loop is CASSLDVWAGGLKQYF. In DNA form, the CDR3 reads TGTGCCAGCAGCTTAGATGTTTGGGCGGGAGGGCTTAAGCAGTACTTC.

Only a few counts were recorded for this clonotype. This chain connects TRBV6-1 to TRBJ2-2; TRBD1 is a possible D gene (6 bases). Germline CDR1 and CDR2: MNHNS and SASEGT. This CDR3 comprises 15 residues. The germline V and J ends were trimmed by 9 bases and 0 bases, with 14 bases remaining between them. CDR3: CASMLDRSNTGELFF. The DNA of the CDR3 is TGTGCCAGTATGTTAGACAGGTCGAACACCGGGGAGCTGTTTTTT.

Many counts were recorded for this clonotype. The chain links TRBV11-2 to TRBJ2-7; no reliable D call. The germline gives CDR1 SGHAT, CDR2 FQNNGV. The ends were cut back, 5 bases at V and 2 bases at J, with 19 bases in the middle. The CDR3 extends over 16 amino acids. The CDR3: CASSPLKRRDAYEQYF. For the CDR3, the DNA is TGTGCCAGCAGCCCCCTTAAACGCAGAGACGCCTACGAGCAGTACTTC.